This TCR beta chain is from a study of early T cells in non-severe SARS-CoV-2 infection. Study-level information: From unsorted whole blood, bulk RNA was sequenced, and the chains remained unpaired.

With regard to this clonotype: Its target is not known.

In the library, individual cDNA molecules carried attached unique molecular identifiers. A single record per CDR3 protein comes from TCRdb applying MiXCR to the 5' RACE reads. The table has 110,000 or so distinct CDR3 sequences, 9.5% to 13% seen once. Findings of the study overall: Matching against VDJdb likely underestimated virus-specific expansions, favoring anti-spike CD8.

The sample was whole blood. This sequence was found in an adult who was a healthcare worker with PCR-confirmed SARS-CoV-2 infection or an uninfected control (not recorded which).

The CDR3 region is CASSPGGQETQYF. The DNA of the CDR3 is TGTGCCAGCAGTCCCGGAGGGCAAGAGACCCAGTACTTC. The rearrangement uses TRBV28 and TRBJ2-5; tentatively, D is TRBD2 (6 bases). V was trimmed by 5 bases and J by 2 bases, leaving 9 bases between them. Germline V gene lookup returns CDR1 MDHEN and CDR2 SYDVKM. This CDR3 is built from 13 residues.